One sample yielded the 27 T cell receptor beta chains listed below, sequenced in a study of blood T cell repertoires in COVID-19. Libraries were prepared by immunoSEQ multiplex PCR; TCRdb keeps only in-frame clonotypes and omits some of them. The top ten clones hold 1.5% of a sample with about 260,000 clones, around 86% of them seen once. The sequencing input was peripheral blood. The receptors were gathered from a woman in her 40s who had recovered from COVID-19.

The V gene is TRBV7-6, the J gene TRBJ2-7; tentatively, D is TRBD1 (5 bases). From germline, CDR1 is SGHVS and CDR2 FNYEAQ. The length of the CDR3 is 15 residues. The ends were cut back, 5 bases at V and 2 bases at J, with 16 bases in the middle. In DNA, the CDR3 is TGTGCCAGCAGCCCAGGGTCAGCGAGCGCCTACGAGCAGTACTTC. Translated: CASSPGSASAYEQYF.

V and J are TRBV7-8 and TRBJ1-1; 7 bases match TRBD1. Trimming cost V 1 base and J 0 bases; bases outside gene matches: 2. The CDR3 is 15 residues long. Germline CDR1 SGHVS, CDR2 FQNEAQ. This CDR3 is CASSLVGQLNTEAFF. The CDR3 region has the DNA TGTGCCAGCAGCTTAGTGGGACAGCTGAACACTGAAGCTTTCTTT.

The chain employs TRBV10-3 and TRBJ1-2; 7 bases map to TRBD1. CDR1 is ENHRY and CDR2 is SYGVKD in the germline V gene. J was trimmed by 1 base and V by 6 bases; bases with no gene match: 2. The CDR3 has 13 amino acids. The CDR3 loop reads CAISGQVNYGYTF. The CDR3 nucleotides are TGTGCCATCAGCGGACAGGTTAACTATGGCTACACCTTC.

This chain joins TRBV15 and TRBJ1-2, with 7 bases lining up with TRBD1. J gave up 4 bases and V 1 base, and 3 bases lay outside the gene matches. In germline, CDR1 is LNHNV, CDR2 YYDKDF (reference sequence). This CDR3 has 14 amino acids. CDR3: CATSRGWDSYGYTF. For the CDR3, the DNA is TGTGCCACCAGCAGAGGATGGGACAGCTATGGCTACACCTTC.

The gene calls are TRBV30 and TRBJ1-1; D call uncertain. Germline V gene data show CDR1 as GTSNPN and CDR2 as SVGIG (reference sequence). The CDR3 length is 11 residues. Trimming took off 1 base at V and 5 bases at J, with 5 bases between the two ends. DNA of the CDR3: TGTGCCTGGAGTGGGCTGACTGAAGCTTTCTTT. This translates into CAWSGLTEAFF.

This chain uses TRBV6-5 with TRBJ2-5; maybe TRBD1 (5 bases). Germline V gene sequence: CDR1 MNHEY, CDR2 SVGAGI. V was shortened by 0 bases and J by 2 bases, with 10 bases between the two germline ends. This CDR3 has 15 amino acids. The CDR3 nucleotides read TGTGCCAGCAGTTACTCCAGGGTAGGGCAAGAGACCCAGTACTTC. This translates into CASSYSRVGQETQYF.

This rearrangement joins TRBV18 to TRBJ1-5; 7 bases agree with TRBD1. The V gene end was trimmed by 6 bases and the J gene end by 8 bases; junction bases not matched to a gene: 7. The CDR3 spans 13 residues. Germline V lookup: CDR1 KGHSH, CDR2 LQKENI. The CDR3 spells CASSIDREEPQHF. The DNA for the CDR3 is TGTGCCAGCTCGATAGACAGGGAGGAGCCCCAGCATTTT.

The V and J genes are TRBV9 and TRBJ1-2; 8 bases are a match to TRBD1. CDR1 is SGDLS, CDR2 YYNGEE, per germline. Trimming removed 0 bases from V and 6 bases from J; junction bases left unmatched: 4. The CDR3 covers 14 residues. The CDR3 nucleotides read TGTGCCAGCAGCGTAGCCCCGGACAGGGATGGCTACACCTTC. Encoded protein: CASSVAPDRDGYTF.

This rearrangement joins TRBV10-3 to TRBJ2-7; possible D gene TRBD1, 5 bases. V was trimmed by 8 bases and J by 4 bases, leaving 18 bases between them. Germline assignment: CDR1 ENHRY and CDR2 SYGVKD. The CDR3 has 14 residues. This CDR3 is CAIGPTGYGYEQYF. The CDR3 region has the DNA TGTGCCATCGGCCCCACAGGTTACGGGTACGAGCAGTACTTC.

This sequence joins TRBV13 and TRBJ1-6; 8 positions agree with TRBD1. The CDR3 extends over 15 amino acids. V lost 6 bases, J lost 7 bases, and 8 bases stayed unmatched. The germline V gene has CDR1 PRHDT and CDR2 FYEKMQ (reference sequence). The CDR3 reads CASSSPGQANSPLHF. CDR3 coding DNA: TGTGCCAGCAGTTCCCCGGGACAGGCAAATTCACCCCTCCACTTT.

The chain employs TRBV3-1 (or the pseudogene TRBV3-2) and TRBJ1-1; a possible D gene is TRBD1 (5 bases). V lost 2 bases and J lost 3, with 10 bases in between. This CDR3 contains 14 residues. Germline values: CDR1 LGHDT, CDR2 YNNKEL (reference sequence). The CDR3 sequence is CASSQQGVHTEAFF. The CDR3 bases are TGTGCCAGCAGCCAACAGGGTGTACACACTGAAGCTTTCTTT.

The CDR3 DNA reads as TGTGCCAGCAGCCTTGGACTAGCCAACACCGGGGAGCTGTTTTTT. Its protein is CASSLGLANTGELFF. J is TRBJ2-2 and V is TRBV9; TRBD2 matches 8 bases. Germline CDR1 reads SGDLS; CDR2 reads YYNGEE. The CDR3 is 15 amino acids. With 4 bases clipped from V and 2 bases from J, the junction kept 4 bases outside the gene matches.

CDR3 in DNA: TGTGCCAGCAGCTCGCCCGGGACAAGTAACTATGGCTACACCTTC. This sequence encodes CASSSPGTSNYGYTF. The chain links TRBV7-9 to TRBJ1-2; TRBD1 might be the D (6 bases). The germline V gene has CDR1 SEHNR and CDR2 FQNEAQ (reference sequence). V was clipped by 4 bases and J by 1 base, with 13 bases between them. The CDR3 totals 15 residues. The whole variable domain, filled in from reference TRBV7-9 and TRBJ1-2, reads DTGVSQNPRHKITKRGQNVTFRCDPISEHNRLYWYRQTLGQGPEFLTYFQNEAQLEKSRLLSDRFSAERPKGSFSTLEIQRTEQGDSAMYLCASSSPGTSNYGYTFGSGTRLTVV.

The gene calls are TRBV27 and TRBJ1-1; D perhaps matches TRBD1 (5 bases). CDR1 and CDR2 (germline): MNHEY, SMNVEV (reference sequence). The length of the CDR3 is 13 residues. Trimming stripped 3 bases from V and 3 bases from J, with 8 bases between. The CDR3 coding sequence is TGTGCCAGCAGTTTCTTAGGGGACACTGAAGCTTTCTTT. Its protein product is CASSFLGDTEAFF.

V and J are TRBV15 and TRBJ2-2, with D hard to call. V was cut by 3 bases and J by 1 base, with 6 bases left in between. Germline CDR1 is LNHNV and CDR2 is YYDKDF (reference sequence). The CDR3 totals 14 residues. The DNA for the CDR3 is TGTGCCACCAGCAGGGTCGGGAACACCGGGGAGCTGTTTTTT. Translated: CATSRVGNTGELFF.

This chain joins TRBV6-1 and TRBJ1-5; a possible D gene is TRBD1 (5 bases). CDR3 length equals 16 residues. Trimming removed 0 bases at V and 4 bases at J, with 13 bases between. In germline, CDR1 is MNHNS, CDR2 SASEGT. The CDR3 bases are TGTGCCAGCAGTGAAGCAGGAGAAGGGGTAAATCAGCCCCAGCATTTT. Translating gives CASSEAGEGVNQPQHF.

This clone was recorded once. CDR3 loop: CATSNPSGDPDTQYF. The DNA for the CDR3 is TGTGCCACCAGCAACCCTAGCGGGGATCCAGATACGCAGTATTTT. J is TRBJ2-3 and V is TRBV24-1; 9 bases are shared with TRBD2. Germline V gene data show CDR1 as KGHDR and CDR2 as SFDVKD. V lost 7 bases and J lost 4; bases outside the gene matches: 8. The CDR3 runs 15 residues.

V and J are TRBV9 and TRBJ2-3; 8 bases are shared with TRBD2. CDR1 and CDR2 (germline): SGDLS, YYNGEE. CDR3 length: 17 residues. Trimming took 3 bases from V and 0 from J; bases not matched to a gene: 9. This CDR3 reads CASSARLAPYSTDTQYF. Written as DNA, the CDR3 is TGTGCCAGCAGCGCCCGACTAGCGCCCTATAGCACAGATACGCAGTATTTT.

The sample holds one count of this clone. The V and J genes are TRBV7-2 and TRBJ1-5, with D possibly matching TRBD1 (5 bases). The CDR3 has 13 amino acids. Trimming shortened V by 5 bases and J by 3 bases, and 8 bases separated the two germline ends. CDR1 is SGHTA and CDR2 is FQGNSA in the germline V gene. This chain's CDR3 is CASSLRANQPQHF. In DNA, the CDR3 is TGTGCCAGCAGCCTCAGGGCCAATCAGCCCCAGCATTTT.

The rearrangement uses TRBV7-8 and TRBJ2-3, with D possibly TRBD2 on 6 matching bases. The length of the CDR3 is 15 residues. CDR1 and CDR2 (germline): SGHVS, FQNEAQ. Trimming left V 1 base short and J 6 bases short, with 14 bases between. The CDR3 region is CASSLVWGERDTQYF. The CDR3 DNA is TGTGCCAGCAGCTTAGTCTGGGGGGAGAGGGATACGCAGTATTTT.

The J gene is TRBJ2-2, the V gene TRBV27; 8 bases fit TRBD1. CDR1 and CDR2 (germline): MNHEY, SMNVEV (reference sequence). CDR3 length: 17 residues. V shed 1 base and J 2 bases; nucleotides not matched to a gene: 6. The CDR3 sequence is CASSLLRTGINTGELFF. The CDR3 DNA reads TGTGCCAGCAGTTTATTACGGACAGGGATAAACACCGGGGAGCTGTTTTTT.

V is TRBV7-2 and J is TRBJ1-6, with D possibly being TRBD1 (5 bases). V lost 2 bases, J lost 3 bases, and 8 bases lay in between. Germline values: CDR1 SGHTA, CDR2 FQGNSA. The CDR3 loop spans 15 amino acids. The CDR3 sequence is CASSLRGFYNSPLHF. The CDR3, as DNA: TGTGCCAGCAGCTTACGGGGGTTCTATAATTCACCCCTCCACTTT. Using reference TRBV7-2 and TRBJ1-6 for the parts outside the CDR3, the full variable domain is GAGVSQSPSNKVTEKGKDVELRCDPISGHTALYWYRQSLGQGLEFLIYFQGNSAPDKSGLPSDRFSAERTGGSVSTLTIQRTQQEDSAVYLCASSLRGFYNSPLHFGNGTRLTVT.

This rearrangement joins TRBV13 to TRBJ2-1; D remains ambiguous. The V end lost 5 bases, the J end lost 4 bases, and 9 bases lay between the germline ends. The CDR3 has 13 residues. Per the germline V gene, CDR1 is PRHDT and CDR2 is FYEKMQ (reference sequence). The CDR3 region has the DNA TGTGCCAGCAGCGTCGAGAGATACAATGAGCAGTTCTTC. Protein product: CASSVERYNEQFF.

The V call is TRBV5-1, the J call TRBJ1-6; the match to TRBD1 covers 8 bases. V lost 4 bases, J lost 9 bases, and 6 bases stayed unmatched. Germline assignment: CDR1 SGHRS and CDR2 YFSETQ. This CDR3 is built from 14 residues. The CDR3 sequence: CASSIDRGGSPLHF. The CDR3, as DNA: TGCGCCAGCAGCATCGACAGGGGAGGTTCACCCCTCCACTTT.

The chain links TRBV3-1 (or the pseudogene TRBV3-2) to TRBJ2-1, with D possibly TRBD2 on 5 matching bases. Per the germline V gene, CDR1 is LGHDT and CDR2 is YNNKEL (reference sequence). Trimming took off 6 bases at V and 3 bases at J, with 15 bases between the two ends. This CDR3 region has 15 residues. The CDR3 DNA follows: TGTGCCAGCAGGGTACTAAGCGGAGACTACAATGAGCAGTTCTTC. Its translation: CASRVLSGDYNEQFF.

This clone was found a few times. The rearrangement links TRBV13 to TRBJ2-1; the match to TRBD1 covers 7 bases. The CDR3 extends over 13 amino acids. With V trimmed by 5 bases and J by 6 bases, 4 bases remained unmatched. Germline assignment: CDR1 PRHDT and CDR2 FYEKMQ (reference sequence). The CDR3 DNA sequence: TGTGCCAGCAGCGCAAGGGGGCTCAATGAGCAGTTCTTC. Its translation: CASSARGLNEQFF.

The chain joins TRBV11-2 to TRBJ1-2; TRBD1 is a possible D gene (5 bases). V dropped 5 bases and J dropped 10 bases, with 11 bases sitting between them. The CDR3 contains 11 residues. The germline V gene has CDR1 SGHAT and CDR2 FQNNGV. CDR3 sequence (DNA): TGTGCCAGCAGCGGGGGGAGGGACTACACCTTC. This translates into CASSGGRDYTF.